The rows below give T cell receptor beta chains drawn from one sample of a study of blood T cell repertoires in COVID-19. Produced via immunoSEQ multiplex PCR; TCRdb's table is partial and in-frame only. The sample contains 72,000 or so clones, about 80% of which appear only once. The source material was peripheral blood. The receptors derive from a man in his 70s who had recovered from COVID-19. CDR3s include the opening cysteine and the closing phenylalanine or tryptophan. D genes are given only for firm matches. Only part of the rows carry a size: once, few, many, or a class if the clone is expanded.

. | TRBJ1-2 | . | 15 | TRBV2 | TGTGCCAGCAGTGAAGACCAATCTCGGAACTATGGCTACACCTTC | CASSEDQSRNYGYTF
few | TRBJ2-1 | TRBD2 | 14 | TRBV10-3 | TGTGCCATCCGAGGGCTAGCGGGGGGGAATGAGCAGTTCTTC | CAIRGLAGGNEQFF
. | TRBJ2-2 | . | 14 | TRBV5-5 | TGTGCCAGCAGCACTGGGGCCCCCACCGGGGAGCTGTTTTTT | CASSTGAPTGELFF
. | TRBJ2-1 | TRBD2 | 17 | TRBV7-2 | TGTGCCAGCAGCCTTAGACTAGCGGGGGGGCGGAGCAATGAGCAGTTCTTC | CASSLRLAGGRSNEQFF
. | TRBJ2-7 | . | 18 | TRBV7-2 | TGTGCCAGCAGCTTAGTCCCCAGGGCAGCTCTACCTTCCTACGAGCAGTACTTC | CASSLVPRAALPSYEQYF
. | TRBJ2-5 | . | 13 | TRBV6-5 | TGTGCCAGCGTTCAAGGGGGGGCCGAGACCCAGTACTTC | CASVQGGAETQYF
. | TRBJ1-1 | TRBD1 | 15 | TRBV30 | TGTGCCTGGAGTGTAAGGGACAGGGATGGCACTGAAGCTTTCTTT | CAWSVRDRDGTEAFF
many | TRBJ1-3 | TRBD1 | 15 | TRBV7-2 | TGTGCCAGCAGCTCAGGAGGGGGCACTGGAAACACCATATATTTT | CASSSGGGTGNTIYF
once | TRBJ1-3 | . | 14 | TRBV9 | TGTGCCAGCAGCGTAGCCTTCTCTGGAAACACCATATATTTT | CASSVAFSGNTIYF
. | TRBJ2-5 | TRBD2 | 16 | TRBV19 | TGTGCCAGTAGTACGTCACTAGCGGGAGTTGGAGAGACCCAGTACTTC | CASSTSLAGVGETQYF
. | TRBJ1-3 | TRBD1 | 15 | TRBV11-3 | TGTGCCAGCAGCTATGACAGGGGGTCTGGAAACACCATATATTTT | CASSYDRGSGNTIYF
. | TRBJ2-6 | TRBD1 | 19 | TRBV5-4 | TGTGCCAGCACCCAGAGACAGGGGTCGGTAAGCTCTGGGGCCAACGTCCTGACTTTC | CASTQRQGSVSSGANVLTF
. | TRBJ2-7 | TRBD1 | 15 | TRBV14 | TGTGCCAGCAGCCAGACGGGACAGGTAGGCTACGAGCAGTACTTC | CASSQTGQVGYEQYF
. | TRBJ1-2 | . | 16 | TRBV7-8 | TGTGCCAGCAGCTTAGTGGGGGGGCTGCTCGCCTATGGCTACACCTTC | CASSLVGGLLAYGYTF
. | TRBJ1-1 | . | 14 | TRBV6-6 | TGTGCCAGCAACCCAGGTCATCGGAACACTGAAGCTTTCTTT | CASNPGHRNTEAFF
few | TRBJ2-7 | . | 14 | TRBV5-5 | TGTGCCAGCACCATGGACACCTTTCCTTACGAGCAGTACTTC | CASTMDTFPYEQYF
. | TRBJ1-2 | . | 14 | TRBV19 | TGTGCCAGTAGCGGCACGGACAGTTGGTATGGCTACACCTTC | CASSGTDSWYGYTF
once | TRBJ1-1 | . | 16 | TRBV7-9 | TGTGCCAGCAGCTTGCCGTCAGCGGCAAGGAACACTGAAGCTTTCTTT | CASSLPSAARNTEAFF
once | TRBJ1-5 | TRBD1 | 17 | TRBV6-2/TRBV6-3 | TGTGCCAGCAGTTACCCCCAGGGGACAGCTTCCAATCAGCCCCAGCATTTT | CASSYPQGTASNQPQHF
. | TRBJ1-3 | . | 13 | TRBV6-5 | TGTGCCAGCAGATCCGGGACACGAAACACCATATATTTT | CASRSGTRNTIYF
. | TRBJ1-5 | TRBD1 | 14 | TRBV7-2 | TGTGCCAGCAGCTTCGGACAGGGAGGGCAGCCCCAGCATTTT | CASSFGQGGQPQHF